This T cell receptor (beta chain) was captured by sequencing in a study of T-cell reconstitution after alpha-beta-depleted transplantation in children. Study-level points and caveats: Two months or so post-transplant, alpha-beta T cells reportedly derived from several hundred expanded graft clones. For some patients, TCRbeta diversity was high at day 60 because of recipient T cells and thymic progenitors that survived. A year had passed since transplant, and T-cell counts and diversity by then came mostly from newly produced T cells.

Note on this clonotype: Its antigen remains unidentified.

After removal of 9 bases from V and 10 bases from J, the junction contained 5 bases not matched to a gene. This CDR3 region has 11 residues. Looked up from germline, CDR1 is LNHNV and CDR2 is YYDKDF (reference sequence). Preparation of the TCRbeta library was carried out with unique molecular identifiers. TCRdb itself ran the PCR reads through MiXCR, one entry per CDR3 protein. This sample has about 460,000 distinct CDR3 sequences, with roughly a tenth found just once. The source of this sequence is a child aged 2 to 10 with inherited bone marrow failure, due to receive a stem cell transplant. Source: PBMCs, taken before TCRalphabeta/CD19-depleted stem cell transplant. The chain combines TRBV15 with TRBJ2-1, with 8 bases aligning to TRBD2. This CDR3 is CATGVAGEQFF. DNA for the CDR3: TGTGCCACTGGGGTAGCGGGAGAGCAGTTCTTC.